This entry lists 22 T cell receptor beta chains sequenced from one sample in a study of naive and memory T cell subsets. Whole-study results and caveats: Especially in CD8 cells, naive repertoires contained a few larger clonotypes, possibly CD45RA-re-expressing memory cells.

Both TRBC1 and TRBC2 were covered by a beta constant-region primer of two equimolar oligonucleotides. The ligated cDNA underwent four PCR rounds using SP2 and nested alpha and beta constant-region primers. Using its own MiXCR run on the UMI-ligation and nested PCR reads, TCRdb lists one record per CDR3 protein. The repertoire holds over 110,000 distinct CDR3 sequences, with approximately 20% as singletons. Antigen specificity for these receptors is unknown. Sequenced: naive CD8+ T cells from blood. The source is a human donor in good health.

This clonotype was detected only a few times. The chain recombines TRBV6-5 with TRBJ2-1; D not resolved. CDR1 and CDR2 from the germline V gene are MNHEY and SVGAGI. This CDR3 comprises 16 residues. The V end lost 0 bases, the J end lost 0 bases, and 9 bases lay between the germline ends. CDR3 loop: CASSYSRLSSYNEQFF. The CDR3 DNA follows: TGTGCCAGCAGTTACTCTCGGCTTAGCTCCTACAATGAGCAGTTCTTC.

The rearrangement links TRBV27 to TRBJ2-5; the D is unclear. CDR1 and CDR2 (germline): MNHEY, SMNVEV (reference sequence). There are 12 residues in the CDR3. Trimming removed 2 bases from V and 7 bases from J, with 8 bases in between. Written as DNA, the CDR3 is TGTGCCAGCAGTTTAGGGTGGGGGACCCAGTACTTC. Its translation is CASSLGWGTQYF.

This clonotype has a handful of counts. V usage is TRBV3-1 and J usage is TRBJ2-1; D unclear. The CDR3 runs 13 residues. CDR1 and CDR2 from the germline V gene are LGHDT and YNNKEL (reference sequence). Trimming shortened V by 5 bases and J by 3 bases, and 8 bases separated the two germline ends. CDR3 sequence (DNA): TGTGCCAGCAGCTTGGGGAACTACAATGAGCAGTTCTTC. Encoded protein: CASSLGNYNEQFF.

This clonotype was seen only a few times. The V call is TRBV30, the J call TRBJ1-1; D remains ambiguous. CDR1 is GTSNPN, CDR2 SVGIG, per germline (reference sequence). The CDR3 has 12 amino acids. Trimming shortened V by 0 bases and J by 6 bases, and 8 bases separated the two germline ends. The CDR3 here is CAWSVLGSEAFF. The CDR3 DNA is TGTGCCTGGAGTGTACTGGGATCTGAAGCTTTCTTT.

J is TRBJ1-2 and V is TRBV15; D call uncertain. The CDR3 runs 15 residues. V was trimmed by 5 bases and J by 4 bases, leaving 17 bases between them. The germline gives CDR1 LNHNV, CDR2 YYDKDF (reference sequence). CDR3 nucleotide sequence: TGTGCCACCAGCGAGGGTTCAAGCCTATTCTATGGCTACACCTTC. Translating it yields CATSEGSSLFYGYTF.

The chain couples TRBV20-1 to TRBJ2-3; TRBD2 might be the D (6 bases). Germline loops: CDR1 DFQATT, CDR2 SNEGSKA (reference sequence). The CDR3 is made up of 16 amino acids. The ends were cut back, 0 bases at V and 2 bases at J, with 15 bases in the middle. The chain's CDR3 is CSARDRRVLLTDTQYF. CDR3 bases: TGCAGTGCTAGAGATCGGAGGGTACTCCTCACAGATACGCAGTATTTT.

In its sample, this clonotype was seen a few times. V gene TRBV18 combines with J gene TRBJ1-3; D possibly corresponds to TRBD1 (6 bases). The CDR3 sequence is 15 residues long. V was trimmed by 3 bases and J by 0 bases, leaving 9 bases between them. Germline assignment: CDR1 KGHSH and CDR2 LQKENI. The CDR3 coding sequence is TGTGCCAGCTCACCGCTGGACAGCTCTGGAAACACCATATATTTT. As protein: CASSPLDSSGNTIYF.

This clonotype was picked up a small number of times. The genes are TRBV6-1 and TRBJ2-5; 8 nucleotides line up with TRBD1. V shed 6 bases, J shed 5 bases, and the junction held 20 bases outside the gene matches. The germline V gene encodes CDR1 MNHNS and CDR2 SASEGT. The CDR3 consists of 18 residues. This chain's CDR3 is CASRIDRGEPRSKETQYF. As DNA, the CDR3 is TGTGCCAGCAGGATAGACAGGGGTGAGCCGCGATCGAAGGAGACCCAGTACTTC.

V gene TRBV10-3 combines with J gene TRBJ1-2, with D maybe TRBD1 (6 bases). Germline assignment: CDR1 ENHRY and CDR2 SYGVKD. Trimming shortened V by 11 bases and J by 2 bases, and 15 bases separated the two germline ends. The CDR3 is 13 amino acids. CDR3 DNA: TGTGCCTCGACAGGCACTGACAACTATGGCTACACCTTC. Translated: CASTGTDNYGYTF.

The chain combines TRBV28 with TRBJ1-1; 8 positions match TRBD1. The CDR3 has 20 amino acids. V trimming: 7 bases; J trimming: 0 bases; junction bases outside the gene matches: 22. Per germline, CDR1 MDHEN and CDR2 SYDVKM. As DNA, the CDR3 is TGTGCCAGCAATCCCGGGACAGGCGACCGTTCCCCTAGAGTGAACACTGAAGCTTTCTTT. The encoded protein is CASNPGTGDRSPRVNTEAFF. Using reference TRBV28 and TRBJ1-1 for the parts outside the CDR3, the full variable domain is DVKVTQSSRYLVKRTGEKVFLECVQDMDHENMFWYRQDPGLGLRLIYFSYDVKMKEKGDIPEGYSVSREKKERFSLILESASTNQTSMYLCASNPGTGDRSPRVNTEAFFGQGTRLTVV.

The chain couples TRBV15 to TRBJ1-1; TRBD1 agrees at 8 bases. Per germline, CDR1 LNHNV and CDR2 YYDKDF (reference sequence). V shed 8 bases and J 1 base; nucleotides not matched to a gene: 3. CDR3 length: 13 residues. In nucleotides, the CDR3 is TGTGCCACCGCGGACAGGGAGAACACTGAAGCTTTCTTT. This codes for CATADRENTEAFF.

This clonotype was recorded a few times. The rearrangement uses TRBV29-1 and TRBJ2-3, with D possibly called TRBD1 or TRBD2 (5 bases each). Germline V lookup: CDR1 SQVTM, CDR2 ANQGSEA. The V end lost 5 bases, the J end lost 2 bases, and 11 bases lay between the germline ends. The CDR3 spans 13 residues. CDR3 protein: CSVPGPNTDTQYF. The CDR3 DNA reads TGCAGCGTTCCGGGACCGAACACAGATACGCAGTATTTT.

The V call is TRBV29-1, the J call TRBJ2-3; D unresolved. Germline-derived CDR1 and CDR2 are SQVTM and ANQGSEA. The CDR3 extends over 11 amino acids. V was pared by 8 bases and J by 5 bases, with 11 bases between. The CDR3 coding sequence is TGCAGCTCCTATAGTGGAGATACGCAGTATTTT. It encodes CSSYSGDTQYF.

The chain couples TRBV3-1 to TRBJ1-1, with a weak D call TRBD1 (5 bases). This CDR3 region has 16 residues. Germline V CDR1 and CDR2: LGHDT, YNNKEL (reference sequence). V lost 0 bases to trimming and J lost 0 bases, with 11 bases between them. The CDR3, as DNA: TGTGCCAGCAGCCAAGAGGTTCCAGGGATGAACACTGAAGCTTTCTTT. Its translation: CASSQEVPGMNTEAFF. Drawing the rest from reference TRBV3-1 and TRBJ1-1, the complete variable domain is DTAVSQTPKYLVTQMGNDKSIKCEQNLGHDTMYWYKQDSKKFLKIMFSYNNKELIINETVPNRFSPKSPDKAHLNLHINSLELGDSAVYFCASSQEVPGMNTEAFFGQGTRLTVV.

To note about this clonotype: At one end, the junction sequence differs from germline, possibly due to a read error. J is TRBJ1-4 and V is TRBV6-5, with 7 nucleotides matching TRBD1. Germline assignment: CDR1 MNHEY and CDR2 SVGAGI. The CDR3 has 13 amino acids. The CDR3 loop reads CASSTGSREKLFF. The CDR3 DNA reads TGTGCCAGTTCGACAGGGAGTAGGGAAAAGCTGTTTTTT.

The chain combines TRBV28 with TRBJ2-7; D not certain. From germline, CDR1 is MDHEN and CDR2 SYDVKM. V was pared by 5 bases and J by 6 bases, with 14 bases between. The length of the CDR3 is 13 residues. CDR3 region: CASSPGRVFEQYF. CDR3 in DNA: TGTGCCAGCAGTCCCGGACGGGTATTCGAGCAGTACTTC.

This clonotype was seen a handful of times. The rearrangement joins TRBV13 to TRBJ2-3, with 11 positions matching TRBD1. Germline-derived CDR1 and CDR2 are PRHDT and FYEKMQ (reference sequence). The CDR3 runs 13 residues. Unmatched junction bases numbered 5, after V lost 11 bases and J lost 4 bases. In DNA, the CDR3 is TGTGCCTGCCCGGGACAGGGGGCAGATACGCAGTATTTT. This sequence encodes CACPGQGADTQYF.

This sequence joins TRBV9 and TRBJ1-1; 11 positions match TRBD1. Germline V gene lookup returns CDR1 SGDLS and CDR2 YYNGEE. Trimming took 2 bases from V and 4 from J; bases not matched to a gene: 1. The CDR3 loop spans 14 amino acids. The CDR3 here is CASSVGTGGTEAFF. In nucleotides, the CDR3 is TGTGCCAGCAGCGTTGGGACAGGGGGCACTGAAGCTTTCTTT. The full variable domain, rest sourced from reference TRBV9 and TRBJ1-1, is DSGVTQTPKHLITATGQRVTLRCSPRSGDLSVYWYQQSLDQGLQFLIQYYNGEERAKGNILERFSAQQFPDLHSELNLSSLELGDSALYFCASSVGTGGTEAFFGQGTRLTVV.

J is TRBJ2-5 and V is TRBV7-2, with 11 nucleotides matching TRBD2. In germline, CDR1 is SGHTA, CDR2 FQGNSA. Trimming cost V 3 bases and J 5 bases; bases outside gene matches: 8. This CDR3 comprises 16 residues. The CDR3 here is CASSFDSGRARETQYF. The CDR3 DNA sequence: TGTGCCAGCAGCTTCGATAGCGGGAGGGCCCGGGAGACCCAGTACTTC. Full variable domain (rest looked up from reference TRBV7-2 and TRBJ2-5): GAGVSQSPSNKVTEKGKDVELRCDPISGHTALYWYRQSLGQGLEFLIYFQGNSAPDKSGLPSDRFSAERTGGSVSTLTIQRTQQEDSAVYLCASSFDSGRARETQYFGPGTRLLVL.

This clonotype was counted many times. The rearrangement joins TRBV4-1 to TRBJ1-5; D may be TRBD1 (5 bases). The CDR3 is made up of 16 amino acids. CDR1 MGHRA and CDR2 YSYEKL come from the germline V gene. Trimming took off 0 bases at V and 5 bases at J, with 14 bases between the two ends. CDR3 sequence (DNA): TGCGCCAGCAGCCAAGATATACAGGTGGGGGATCAGCCCCAGCATTTT. As protein: CASSQDIQVGDQPQHF.

V and J are TRBV20-1 and TRBJ2-7; 7 positions match TRBD2. CDR3 length: 14 amino acids. Germline V CDR1 and CDR2: DFQATT, SNEGSKA (reference sequence). The J segment lost 4 bases and the V segment lost 0 bases, leaving 6 bases of the junction unmatched. This CDR3 is CSARDPGGSYEQYF. Written as DNA, the CDR3 is TGCAGTGCTAGAGATCCGGGCGGGAGTTACGAGCAGTACTTC.

A few counts support this clonotype. This chain uses TRBV28 with TRBJ1-1; maybe TRBD1 (6 bases). CDR1 is MDHEN and CDR2 is SYDVKM in the germline V gene. Between the trimmed V and J ends, which lost 7 bases and 0 bases, there was a span of 21 bases. The CDR3 has 17 residues. CDR3 in amino acids: CASIRETSTGMNTEAFF. DNA of the CDR3: TGTGCCAGCATTAGGGAGACTTCGACAGGCATGAACACTGAAGCTTTCTTT.